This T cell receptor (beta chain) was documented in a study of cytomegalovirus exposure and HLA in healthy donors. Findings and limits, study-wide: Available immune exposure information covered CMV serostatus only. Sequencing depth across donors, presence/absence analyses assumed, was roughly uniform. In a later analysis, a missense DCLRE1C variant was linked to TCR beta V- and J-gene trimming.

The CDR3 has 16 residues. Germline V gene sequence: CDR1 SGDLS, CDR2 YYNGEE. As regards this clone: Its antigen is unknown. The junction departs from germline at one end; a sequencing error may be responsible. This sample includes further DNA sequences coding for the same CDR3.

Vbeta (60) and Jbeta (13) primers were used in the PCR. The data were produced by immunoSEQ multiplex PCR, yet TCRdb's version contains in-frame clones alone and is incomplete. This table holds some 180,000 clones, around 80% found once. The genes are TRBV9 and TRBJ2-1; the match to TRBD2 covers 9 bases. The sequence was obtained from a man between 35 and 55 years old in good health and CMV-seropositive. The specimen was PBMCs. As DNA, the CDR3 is TGTGCCAGTAGCGTAGTTGGGGGGCGGGAGGGGAATGAGCAGTTCTTC. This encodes CASSVVGGREGNEQFF.